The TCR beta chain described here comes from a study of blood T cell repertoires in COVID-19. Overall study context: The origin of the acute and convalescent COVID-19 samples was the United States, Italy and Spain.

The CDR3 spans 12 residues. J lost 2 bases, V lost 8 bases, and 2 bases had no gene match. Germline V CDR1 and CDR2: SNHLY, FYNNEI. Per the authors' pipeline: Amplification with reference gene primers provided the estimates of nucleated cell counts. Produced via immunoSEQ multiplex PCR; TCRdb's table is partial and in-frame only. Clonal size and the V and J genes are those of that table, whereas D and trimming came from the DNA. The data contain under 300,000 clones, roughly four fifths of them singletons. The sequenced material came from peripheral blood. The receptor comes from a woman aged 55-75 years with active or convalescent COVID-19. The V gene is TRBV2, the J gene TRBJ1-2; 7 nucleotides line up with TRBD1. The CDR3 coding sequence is TGTGCCAGCGGGGGACAGAACTATGGCTACACCTTC. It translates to CASGGQNYGYTF.